The TCR beta chain described here comes from a study of human CD8 memory T cell subsets. Study-level findings and limits: Stem-like memory T cells and precursor exhausted T cells had repertoires that overlapped very little. Similar levels of high diversity, measured as normalized Shannon-Wiener diversity, were found in stem-like memory and precursor exhausted T cells, which was not the case for effector memory cells.

This CDR3 has 14 amino acids. The germline gives CDR1 SNHLY, CDR2 FYNNEI. RNA originated from duplicate vials containing approximately 150,000 sorted CD8+ T cells per subset. Points on this clonotype: Its antigen is not known.

Libraries of TCR beta chains were produced by 5' RACE (UMI-labeled). With the 5' RACE reads reprocessed, TCRdb shows one record per CDR3 protein and no DNA. The repertoire table contains over 7,000 distinct CDR3 sequences. The material sequenced was CD8+ T cells from PBMCs. The sequence was collected from a human donor in good health. The V and J genes are TRBV2 and TRBJ2-1; TCRdb lists TRBD1, though no DNA is available to test this call. The CDR3 spells CASSEAGGVDEQFF.